In this sample, the clone carrying this T cell receptor (beta chain) turned up a few times. Its target is not known. The record originates from a study of shared clonotypes between healthy human individuals. In the study overall: Three CD4 naive, three CD4 memory, two CD8 naive and one CD8 memory plate were used per donor.

Study results and caveats: Generally, naive subsets (rather than memory subsets) showed larger estimated richness. Across a few donors, naive CD4 shared around 5.1%, naive CD8 more than 3%, memory CD4 roughly 2.2%, memory CD8 0.4%. Tissues were not sampled, only blood, and their repertoires likely differ.

Some clones are missing from TCRdb's copy, which holds only in-frame ones; the method was immunoSEQ multiplex PCR. The sample carries about 1 million clones, 65% to 80% recorded once. CDR3 length: 13 residues. Trimming stripped 4 bases from V and 3 bases from J, with 10 bases between. Germline-derived CDR1 and CDR2 are SGHRS and YFSETQ. V gene TRBV5-1 combines with J gene TRBJ1-1, with no clear D. This sequence originates from a man between 18 and 29 years old in good health. Material: memory CD4+ T cells sorted from blood. Specified subset: CD45RA-negative fraction. CDR3 region: CASSVGLDTEAFF. CDR3 coding DNA: TGCGCCAGCAGCGTAGGATTGGACACTGAAGCTTTCTTT.